Sequencing of this T cell receptor (beta chain) was carried out in a study of CD8 T cells in ankylosing spondylitis. The CDR3 is 13 residues long. Germline V gives CDR1 SEHNR, CDR2 FQNEAQ (reference sequence). The V segment lost 8 bases and the J segment 9 bases; nucleotides outside the gene matches: 9. Comment on this clonotype: No antigen is known for it.

General study results and limits: Made up of eight highly homologous variants, a TCR beta motif appeared characteristic of ankylosing spondylitis blood.

TCRdb processed the 5' RACE reads anew with MiXCR; each CDR3 protein has one entry. Of some 85,000 distinct CDR3 sequences listed, approximately 9.6% were seen once; the top ten hold 30%. The receptor comes from a male donor with ankylosing spondylitis. This chain links TRBV7-9 with TRBJ2-1; 8 bases line up with TRBD2. The sequencing input was blood, either unsorted or a sorted T cell fraction (not recorded which). The CDR3 bases are TGTGCCAGCCCGGGACTAGTTTTAGGTGAGCAGTTCTTC. Translation: CASPGLVLGEQFF.